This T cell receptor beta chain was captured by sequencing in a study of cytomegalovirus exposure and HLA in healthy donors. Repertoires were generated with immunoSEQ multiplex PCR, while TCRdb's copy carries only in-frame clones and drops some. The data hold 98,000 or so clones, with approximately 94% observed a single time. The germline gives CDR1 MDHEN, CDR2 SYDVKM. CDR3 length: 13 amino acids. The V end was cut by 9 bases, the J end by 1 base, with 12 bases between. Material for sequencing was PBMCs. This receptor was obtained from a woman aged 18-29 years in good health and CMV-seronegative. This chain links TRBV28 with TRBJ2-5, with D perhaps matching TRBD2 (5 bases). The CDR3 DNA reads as TGTGCCAGTGGCGGGCAGCTCCAAGAGACCCAGTACTTC. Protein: CASGGQLQETQYF.